This T cell receptor beta chain was observed in a study of cytomegalovirus exposure and HLA in healthy donors. General study points: Most TCR beta V segments were productive about 87% or about 30% of the time in an earlier analysis. The listing of 150 or so TCR beta chains classed them as cytomegalovirus-associated.

In the PCR, 60 Vbeta and 13 Jbeta primers were used. Clones were sequenced by immunoSEQ multiplex PCR, and TCRdb holds only the in-frame ones, with some missing. In the table there are 140,000 to 150,000 clones, 80% of which are singletons. To note about this clone: What it binds is not known.

Trimming pared 0 bases from V and 0 bases from J, leaving 14 bases between. Germline CDR1 is MGHRA and CDR2 is YSYEKL. This CDR3 is 17 amino acids long. The J gene is TRBJ1-2, the V gene TRBV4-1; no definite D call. The clonotype originates from a middle-aged man in good health and CMV-seronegative. Sequencing used PBMCs. CDR3 protein: CASSQDGSSTSNYGYTF. The CDR3 nucleotides read TGCGCCAGCAGCCAAGACGGCAGTTCGACTTCTAACTATGGCTACACCTTC.